One and the same sample provided the 27 T cell receptor beta chains below, sequenced in a study of shared clonotypes between healthy human individuals. Produced via immunoSEQ multiplex PCR; TCRdb's table is partial and in-frame only. The sample has approximately 2,300,000 clones; just under 95% are singletons. The material sequenced was naive CD4+ T cells from PBMCs. The sample's subset: CD45RA+ positively selected. The receptor source for this set is a man between 18 and 29 years old in good health. Some clones in this sample may be carry-over from other donors' samples.

This clone was seen only once. The chain couples TRBV7-3 to TRBJ1-2; D uncertain. CDR1 and CDR2 (germline): SGHTA, FQGTGA. This CDR3 is 13 amino acids long. The V end lost 2 bases, the J end lost 8 bases, and 12 bases lay between the germline ends. CDR3 nucleotides: TGTGCCAGCAGCTTATCGGGTGTAGAAGGCTACACCTTC. It codes for CASSLSGVEGYTF.

This chain uses TRBV5-1 with TRBJ1-4; TRBD1 aligns across 7 bases. This CDR3 contains 16 residues. The V and J ends lost 4 bases and 0 bases, in that order; junction bases with no gene match: 6. Germline V lookup: CDR1 SGHRS, CDR2 YFSETQ. Written as DNA, the CDR3 is TGCGCCAGCAGCCGGACGGACAGGACAACTAATGAAAAACTGTTTTTT. Protein sequence: CASSRTDRTTNEKLFF.

This chain links TRBV6-6 with TRBJ2-7; no clear D. The CDR3 extends over 12 amino acids. CDR1 is MNHNY, CDR2 SVGAGI, per germline (reference sequence). Trimming pared 3 bases from V and 9 bases from J, leaving 12 bases between. CDR3 coding DNA: TGTGCCAGCAGTTATGGAGAGAGCCCGCAGTACTTC. It encodes CASSYGESPQYF.

As for this clone: This same CDR3 is encoded by further DNA sequences in the sample. This rearrangement joins TRBV7-2 to TRBJ2-7; 10 bases are a match to TRBD2. The CDR3 has 15 amino acids. V shed 3 bases, J shed 2 bases, and the junction held 4 bases outside the gene matches. Germline CDR1 and CDR2: SGHTA and FQGNSA. The CDR3 region is CASSFRLAGTYEQYF. The CDR3 bases are TGTGCCAGCAGCTTTCGACTAGCGGGTACCTACGAGCAGTACTTC. Full variable domain (rest looked up from reference TRBV7-2 and TRBJ2-7): GAGVSQSPSNKVTEKGKDVELRCDPISGHTALYWYRQSLGQGLEFLIYFQGNSAPDKSGLPSDRFSAERTGGSVSTLTIQRTQQEDSAVYLCASSFRLAGTYEQYFGPGTRLTVT.

A few counts support this clone. The CDR3 DNA follows: TGTGCCAGCAGTATGAGGGGGGGCTCTGGAAACACCATATATTTT. Translation: CASSMRGGSGNTIYF. This sequence joins TRBV27 and TRBJ1-3; TRBD1 is a possible D gene (6 bases). Trimming shortened V by 5 bases and J by 0 bases, and 11 bases separated the two germline ends. The CDR3 totals 15 residues. Germline V gene data show CDR1 as MNHEY and CDR2 as SMNVEV (reference sequence).

This sequence joins TRBV15 and TRBJ1-5; D unresolved. The V end was cut by 7 bases, the J end by 4 bases, with 14 bases between. The germline CDR1 and CDR2 sequences are LNHNV and YYDKDF (reference sequence). CDR3 length: 14 residues. CDR3 loop: CATTGISQNQPQHF. The CDR3 DNA reads as TGTGCCACCACCGGGATTAGCCAAAATCAGCCCCAGCATTTT. The full variable domain, in which reference TRBV15 and TRBJ1-5 provide the parts outside the CDR3, is DAMVIQNPRYQVTQFGKPVTLSCSQTLNHNVMYWYQQKSSQAPKLLFHYYDKDFNNEADTPDNFQSRRPNTSFCFLDIRSPGLGDTAMYLCATTGISQNQPQHFGDGTRLSIL.

The chain carries TRBV5-1 and TRBJ2-6; a possible D gene is TRBD2 (6 bases). The V gene's germline CDR1 is SGHRS and CDR2 YFSETQ. Trimming shortened V by 1 base and J by 0 bases, and 14 bases separated the two germline ends. The CDR3 runs 18 residues. CDR3 nucleotides: TGCGCCAGCAGCTTGAATAGTCTAGCGTCCTCTGGGGCCAACGTCCTGACTTTC. Amino acid sequence: CASSLNSLASSGANVLTF.

This chain links TRBV5-6 with TRBJ2-3; possibly TRBD2 for D (6 bases). Per germline, CDR1 SGHDT and CDR2 YYEEEE. V lost 0 bases, J lost 9 bases, and 14 bases lay in between. The CDR3 is 14 residues long. The CDR3 DNA is TGTGCCAGCAGCTTGGCGTCGGCTCTAGCGACGCAGTATTTT. Translation: CASSLASALATQYF.

The rearrangement uses TRBV11-2 and TRBJ1-4, with D unclear. This CDR3 region has 15 residues. V lost 5 bases and J lost 8, with 18 bases in between. The germline V gene has CDR1 SGHAT and CDR2 FQNNGV. The CDR3 reads CASSPGFSGIEKLFF. CDR3 DNA: TGTGCCAGCAGCCCAGGATTTTCAGGAATAGAAAAACTGTTTTTT.

This clone was seen more than once but under ten times. The V gene is TRBV19, the J gene TRBJ1-2, with D perhaps matching TRBD1 (5 bases). The CDR3 covers 11 residues. Germline CDR1 reads LNHDA; CDR2 reads SQIVND (reference sequence). V lost 8 bases and J lost 8, with 12 bases in between. This chain's CDR3 is CASYGGRGYTF. The CDR3 DNA sequence: TGTGCCAGTTACGGGGGGAGGGGCTACACCTTC.

The chain employs TRBV7-3 and TRBJ2-3; TRBD2 agrees at 8 bases. The CDR3 contains 15 residues. CDR1 is SGHTA and CDR2 is FQGTGA in the germline V gene. V was pared by 1 base and J by 4 bases, with 4 bases of the junction left unmatched. The CDR3 sequence: CASSLSGRWADTQYF. In DNA form, the CDR3 reads TGTGCCAGCAGCTTAAGCGGGAGGTGGGCAGATACGCAGTATTTT.

This chain links TRBV7-3 with TRBJ1-2; D gene ambiguous. Trimming left V 5 bases short and J 7 bases short, with 14 bases between. This CDR3 has 13 amino acids. Germline loops: CDR1 SGHTA, CDR2 FQGTGA. For the CDR3, the DNA is TGTGCCAGCAGCCCCGATCCCGAGGCTGGCTACACCTTC. Its protein product is CASSPDPEAGYTF. The whole variable domain, filled in from reference TRBV7-3 and TRBJ1-2, reads GAGVSQTPSNKVTEKGKYVELRCDPISGHTALYWYRQSLGQGPEFLIYFQGTGAADDSGLPNDRFFAVRPEGSVSTLKIQRTERGDSAVYLCASSPDPEAGYTFGSGTRLTVV.

The V gene is TRBV28, the J gene TRBJ2-7; 9 nucleotides line up with TRBD2. Per the germline V gene, CDR1 is MDHEN and CDR2 is SYDVKM. This CDR3 is built from 15 residues. V lost 6 bases to trimming and J lost 4 bases; unmatched junction nucleotides: 10. The CDR3 coding sequence is TGTGCCAGCAGACCGAACGCGGGAGGGCTATACGAGCAGTACTTC. Translated: CASRPNAGGLYEQYF.

This clone was seen only once. The genes are TRBV29-1 and TRBJ2-3; no clear D. V lost 3 bases and J lost 6, with 13 bases in between. The CDR3 has 13 amino acids. Germline V gene sequence: CDR1 SQVTM, CDR2 ANQGSEA. In DNA, the CDR3 is TGCAGCGTTGAGGAGCAGGCCCGTGATACGCAGTATTTT. Protein sequence: CSVEEQARDTQYF.

The chain carries TRBV4-3 and TRBJ1-5; D unclear. Trimming removed 3 bases from V and 3 bases from J, with 12 bases in between. In germline, CDR1 is LGHNA, CDR2 YSLEER. The CDR3 loop spans 15 amino acids. CDR3 protein: CASSQRWTANQPQHF. As DNA, the CDR3 is TGCGCCAGCAGCCAGCGATGGACGGCCAATCAGCCCCAGCATTTT.

For the CDR3, the DNA is TGTGCCAGCAGTTACTCGAGCGGGACAGGGTTGGCTGAGCAGTTCTTC. This codes for CASSYSSGTGLAEQFF. The J gene is TRBJ2-1, the V gene TRBV6-5, with 9 bases that match TRBD1. From germline, CDR1 is MNHEY and CDR2 SVGAGI. The CDR3 is made up of 16 amino acids. V lost 0 bases and J lost 9; bases outside the gene matches: 9.

The genes are TRBV15 and TRBJ1-2; D perhaps matches TRBD1 (5 bases). V lost 1 base to trimming and J lost 8 bases, with 14 bases between them. The CDR3 runs 14 residues. Per the germline V gene, CDR1 is LNHNV and CDR2 is YYDKDF (reference sequence). DNA for the CDR3: TGTGCCACCAGCAGAGCAAGCCAGGGAAAGGGCTACACCTTC. Its protein is CATSRASQGKGYTF.

The J gene is TRBJ2-3, the V gene TRBV5-6; 9 nucleotides agree with TRBD1. The junction had 3 bases not matched to a gene; V was cut back by 2 bases and J by 2 bases. The CDR3 contains 15 residues. The germline V gene encodes CDR1 SGHDT and CDR2 YYEEEE. The CDR3 coding sequence is TGTGCCAGCAGCTTCCGGGACAGGGACACAGATACGCAGTATTTT. It codes for CASSFRDRDTDTQYF.

Regarding this clone: The sample has other DNA sequences that encode this CDR3 too. The rearrangement joins TRBV19 to TRBJ2-2; D uncertain. This CDR3 comprises 12 residues. Germline V lookup: CDR1 LNHDA, CDR2 SQIVND (reference sequence). Trimming removed 3 bases at V and 6 bases at J, with 5 bases between. CDR3 nucleotide sequence: TGTGCCAGTAGTATTTTCCCCGGGGAGCTGTTTTTT. As protein: CASSIFPGELFF. Filled out from reference TRBV19 and TRBJ2-2, the complete variable domain reads DGGITQSPKYLFRKEGQNVTLSCEQNLNHDAMYWYRQDPGQGLRLIYYSQIVNDFQKGDIAEGYSVSREKKESFPLTVTSAQKNPTAFYLCASSIFPGELFFGEGSRLTVL.

The chain combines TRBV10-3 with TRBJ2-7; the D is unclear. From germline, CDR1 is ENHRY and CDR2 SYGVKD. This CDR3 is 13 amino acids long. Trimming took 0 bases from V and 6 from J, leaving 9 bases between them. CDR3 nucleotide sequence: TGTGCCATCAGTGAGTCGAAACGCGGCGAGCAGTACTTC. The encoded protein is CAISESKRGEQYF.

The chain combines TRBV29-1 with TRBJ2-3, with D perhaps TRBD1 or TRBD2 (5 bases each). The V and J ends lost 3 bases and 5 bases respectively, with 12 bases between them. CDR1 and CDR2 (germline): SQVTM, ANQGSEA. The length of the CDR3 is 13 residues. The CDR3 is CSVDAGARDTQYF. In DNA form, the CDR3 reads TGCAGCGTTGACGCCGGGGCACGAGATACGCAGTATTTT.

V usage is TRBV4-2 and J usage is TRBJ2-3; 10 bases are a match to TRBD2. Germline lookup yields CDR1 LGHNA and CDR2 YNFKEQ. Trimming removed 0 bases from V and 4 bases from J; junction bases left unmatched: 4. The CDR3 is 16 amino acids. The CDR3 region has the DNA TGTGCCAGCAGCCAAGAAGTAGCGGGAGGCCCAGATACGCAGTATTTT. This encodes CASSQEVAGGPDTQYF.

The rearrangement links TRBV19 to TRBJ2-2; 13 bases are shared with TRBD2. This CDR3 comprises 19 residues. Per the germline V gene, CDR1 is LNHDA and CDR2 is SQIVND (reference sequence). V lost 9 bases, J lost 3 bases, and 16 bases stayed unmatched. The CDR3 nucleotides read TGTGCCAGGACCGGGACCGGGACTAGCGGGGCCAACTACACCGGGGAGCTGTTTTTT. Translating it yields CARTGTGTSGANYTGELFF.

The chain has TRBV4-1 and TRBJ2-3; tentatively, D is TRBD1 (6 bases). Trimming removed 4 bases at V and 0 bases at J, with 8 bases between. Germline CDR1 and CDR2: MGHRA and YSYEKL. The CDR3 covers 14 residues. In nucleotides, the CDR3 is TGCGCCAGCAGCCTGGACAGAAGCACAGATACGCAGTATTTT. Protein: CASSLDRSTDTQYF.

This chain joins TRBV18 and TRBJ2-1, with D possibly TRBD2 on 6 matching bases. The V gene lost 5 bases and the J gene lost 8 bases, with 16 bases spanning the gap. Germline V gene sequence: CDR1 KGHSH, CDR2 LQKENI. CDR3 size: 14 residues. The CDR3 nucleotides read TGTGCCAGCTCAGAGGGACTCCAAGCAGATGAGCAGTTCTTC. This encodes CASSEGLQADEQFF.

This rearrangement joins TRBV7-3 to TRBJ2-3, with 8 bases lining up with TRBD1. Losses at the gene ends were 3 bases for V and 2 bases for J; bases not matched to a gene: 4. The CDR3 spans 15 residues. Germline V CDR1 and CDR2: SGHTA, FQGTGA. The CDR3 bases are TGTGCCAGCAGCTTCTCGACAGGGGACACAGATACGCAGTATTTT. This gives the protein CASSFSTGDTDTQYF. The variable domain in full, completed from reference TRBV7-3 and TRBJ2-3, reads GAGVSQTPSNKVTEKGKYVELRCDPISGHTALYWYRQSLGQGPEFLIYFQGTGAADDSGLPNDRFFAVRPEGSVSTLKIQRTERGDSAVYLCASSFSTGDTDTQYFGPGTRLTVL.

The CDR3 spells CASARDWDRSYNEQFF. The CDR3 DNA sequence: TGTGCCTCAGCCCGCGATTGGGACAGAAGTTACAATGAGCAGTTCTTC. The chain employs TRBV15 and TRBJ2-1, with 7 bases aligning to TRBD1. This CDR3 comprises 16 residues. Germline V CDR1 and CDR2: LNHNV, YYDKDF (reference sequence). The V segment lost 11 bases and the J segment 4 bases; nucleotides outside the gene matches: 17.